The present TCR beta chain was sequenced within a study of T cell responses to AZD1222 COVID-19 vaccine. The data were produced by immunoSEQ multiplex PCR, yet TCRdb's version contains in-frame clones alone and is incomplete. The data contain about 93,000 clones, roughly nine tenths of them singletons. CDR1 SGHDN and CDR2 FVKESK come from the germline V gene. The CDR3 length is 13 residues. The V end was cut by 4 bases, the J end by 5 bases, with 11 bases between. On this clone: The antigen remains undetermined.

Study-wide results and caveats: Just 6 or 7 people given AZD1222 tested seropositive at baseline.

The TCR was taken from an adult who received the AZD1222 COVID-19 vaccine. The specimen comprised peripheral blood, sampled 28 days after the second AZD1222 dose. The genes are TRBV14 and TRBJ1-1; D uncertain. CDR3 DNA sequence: TGTGCCAGCAGCCGACCCGGAAGGACTGAAGCTTTCTTT. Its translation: CASSRPGRTEAFF.